This T cell receptor beta chain was profiled in a study of T-cell memory formation after mild COVID-19. The CDR3 loop spans 16 amino acids. Germline V CDR1 and CDR2: SQVTM, ANQGSEA. V was shortened by 0 bases and J by 2 bases, with 15 bases between the two germline ends. Using its own MiXCR run on the 5' RACE reads, TCRdb lists one record per CDR3 protein. The sample has around 300,000 distinct CDR3 sequences; approximately 15% are singletons. This clonotype was observed at least ten times. What was sequenced was PBMCs or a T cell subset sorted from them (not recorded which). The rearrangement joins TRBV29-1 to TRBJ2-3; D ambiguous. This clonotype was sampled from a young man who had mild COVID-19 (a few samples of this study predate the infection). Cell type and time point are not known. DNA of the CDR3: TGCAGCGTTGAAGATGCCAGGCTGATGGCCACAGATACGCAGTATTTT. Protein: CSVEDARLMATDTQYF.